This T cell receptor beta chain emerged from a study of cytomegalovirus exposure and HLA in healthy donors. A multiplex PCR was run with 60 Vbeta primers and 13 Jbeta primers. Assay used: immunoSEQ multiplex PCR; TCRdb lists only in-frame clones, some missing. The sample consists of 150,000 to 200,000 clones, around 80% of them appearing once. This clone was observed once. Germline CDR1 is MNHEY and CDR2 is SMNVEV (reference sequence). This CDR3 spans 13 amino acids. Trimming removed 3 bases from V and 5 bases from J, with 10 bases in between. The clonotype was recovered from a woman aged 40 to 50 in good health and CMV-seropositive. The chain joins TRBV27 to TRBJ1-1, with D possibly being TRBD1 (5 bases). The source material was PBMCs. CDR3 nucleotide sequence: TGTGCCAGCAGTTTTCAGGGAAGTACTGAAGCTTTCTTT. Amino acid sequence: CASSFQGSTEAFF.